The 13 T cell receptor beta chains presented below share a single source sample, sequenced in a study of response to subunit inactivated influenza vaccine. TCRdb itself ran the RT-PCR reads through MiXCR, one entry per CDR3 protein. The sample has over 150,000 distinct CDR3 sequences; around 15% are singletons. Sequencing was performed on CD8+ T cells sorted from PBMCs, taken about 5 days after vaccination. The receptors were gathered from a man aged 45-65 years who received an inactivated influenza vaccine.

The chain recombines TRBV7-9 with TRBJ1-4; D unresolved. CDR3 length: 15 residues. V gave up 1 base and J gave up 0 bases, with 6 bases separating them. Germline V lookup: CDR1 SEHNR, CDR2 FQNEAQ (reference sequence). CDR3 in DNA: TGTGCCAGCAGCTTAGGGACGGCAACTAATGAAAAACTGTTTTTT. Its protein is CASSLGTATNEKLFF.

CDR3 loop: CASSLEGGASKNIQYF. CDR3 nucleotides: TGTGCCAGCAGCTTGGAGGGGGGGGCCAGCAAAAACATTCAGTACTTC. V usage is TRBV5-4 and J usage is TRBJ2-4, with D maybe TRBD2 (7 bases). The CDR3 covers 16 residues. The V gene's germline CDR1 is SGHNT and CDR2 YYREEE (reference sequence). The V end lost 0 bases, the J end lost 3 bases, and 13 bases lay between the germline ends.

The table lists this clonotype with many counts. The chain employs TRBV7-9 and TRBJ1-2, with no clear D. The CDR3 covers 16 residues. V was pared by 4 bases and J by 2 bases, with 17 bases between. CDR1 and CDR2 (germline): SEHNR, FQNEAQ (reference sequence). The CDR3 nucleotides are TGTGCCAGCAGCTCCAGGCGACGTGTAAACAACTATGGCTACACCTTC. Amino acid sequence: CASSSRRRVNNYGYTF.

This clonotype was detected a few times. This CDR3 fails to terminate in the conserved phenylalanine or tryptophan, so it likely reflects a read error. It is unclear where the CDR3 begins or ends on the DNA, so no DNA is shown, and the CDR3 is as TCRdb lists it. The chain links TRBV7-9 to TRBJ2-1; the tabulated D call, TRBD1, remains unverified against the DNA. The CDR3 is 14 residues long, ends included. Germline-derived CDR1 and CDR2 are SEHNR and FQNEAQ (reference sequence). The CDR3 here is CASSPSLPPIEAVA.

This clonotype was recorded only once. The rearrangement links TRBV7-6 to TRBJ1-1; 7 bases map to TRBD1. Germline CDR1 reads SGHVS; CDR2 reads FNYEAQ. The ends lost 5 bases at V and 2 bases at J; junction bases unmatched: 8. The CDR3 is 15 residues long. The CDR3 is CASSTATGVNTEAFF. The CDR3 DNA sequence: TGTGCCAGCAGCACAGCAACAGGGGTTAACACTGAAGCTTTCTTT.

Here the CDR3 reads CASRAGGNQPQHF. DNA of the CDR3: TGCGCCAGCAGAGCGGGTGGCAATCAGCCCCAGCATTTT. The chain links TRBV23-1 to TRBJ1-5; D is unclear. TRBV23-1 is noted as an ORF with a role that remains uncertain. The CDR3 length is 13 residues. Trimming took off 6 bases at V and 2 bases at J, with 8 bases between the two ends.

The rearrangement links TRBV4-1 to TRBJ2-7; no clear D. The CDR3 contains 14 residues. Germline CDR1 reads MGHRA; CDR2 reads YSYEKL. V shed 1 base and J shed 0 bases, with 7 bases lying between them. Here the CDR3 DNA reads TGCGCCAGCAGCCAAGCGGCAGCCTCCTACGAGCAGTACTTC. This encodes CASSQAAASYEQYF.

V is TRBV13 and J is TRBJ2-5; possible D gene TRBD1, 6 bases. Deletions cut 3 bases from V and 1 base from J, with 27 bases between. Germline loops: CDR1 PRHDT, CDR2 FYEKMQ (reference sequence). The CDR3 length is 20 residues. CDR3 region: CASSFFIPGQGRISQETQYF. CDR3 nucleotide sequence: TGTGCCAGCAGCTTTTTCATTCCGGGACAAGGGCGAATCAGCCAAGAGACCCAGTACTTC.

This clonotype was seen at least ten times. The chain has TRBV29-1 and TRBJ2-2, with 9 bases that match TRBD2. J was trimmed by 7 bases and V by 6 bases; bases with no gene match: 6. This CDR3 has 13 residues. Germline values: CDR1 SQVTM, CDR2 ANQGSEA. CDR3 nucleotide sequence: TGCAGCGTCGTTCCGCGGGGGGGCGGGGAGCTGTTTTTT. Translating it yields CSVVPRGGGELFF.

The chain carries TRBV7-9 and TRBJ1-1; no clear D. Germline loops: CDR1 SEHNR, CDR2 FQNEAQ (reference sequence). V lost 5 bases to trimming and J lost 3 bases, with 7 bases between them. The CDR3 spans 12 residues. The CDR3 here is CASSPAYTEAFF. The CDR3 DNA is TGTGCCAGCAGCCCCGCGTACACTGAAGCTTTCTTT. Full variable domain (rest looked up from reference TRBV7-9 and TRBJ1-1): DTGVSQNPRHKITKRGQNVTFRCDPISEHNRLYWYRQTLGQGPEFLTYFQNEAQLEKSRLLSDRFSAERPKGSFSTLEIQRTEQGDSAMYLCASSPAYTEAFFGQGTRLTVV.

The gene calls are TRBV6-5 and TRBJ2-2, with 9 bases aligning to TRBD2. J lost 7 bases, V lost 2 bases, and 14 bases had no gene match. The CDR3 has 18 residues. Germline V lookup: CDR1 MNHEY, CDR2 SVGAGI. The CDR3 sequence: CASSYTHLTSGRYGELFF. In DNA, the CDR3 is TGTGCCAGCAGTTACACACACTTGACTAGCGGCCGATACGGGGAGCTGTTTTTT.

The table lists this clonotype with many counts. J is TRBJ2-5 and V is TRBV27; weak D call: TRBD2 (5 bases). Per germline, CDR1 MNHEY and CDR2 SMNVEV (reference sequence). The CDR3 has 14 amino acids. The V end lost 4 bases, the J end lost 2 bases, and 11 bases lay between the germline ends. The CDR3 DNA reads TGTGCCAGCAGTTCTCTTGGCGGGCAAGAGACCCAGTACTTC. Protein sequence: CASSSLGGQETQYF.

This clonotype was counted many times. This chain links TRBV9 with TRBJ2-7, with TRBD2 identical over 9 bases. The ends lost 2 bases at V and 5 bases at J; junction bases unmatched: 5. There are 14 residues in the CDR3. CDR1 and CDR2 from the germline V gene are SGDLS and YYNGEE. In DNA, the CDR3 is TGTGCCAGCAGCGTCGGACTAGCGAGCGACGAGCAGTACTTC. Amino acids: CASSVGLASDEQYF.